The following is a T cell receptor beta chain sequence with its context. Antigen specificity is unknown. The data belong to a study of blood T cells in healthy people across ages. Study-wide results and caveats: Age brought a roughly linear fall in TCR beta diversity measured per million T cells. The study found TCR beta diversity correlated strongly with naive T cell percentage.

V was pared by 0 bases and J by 2 bases, with 9 bases between. Germline V gives CDR1 SGHRS, CDR2 YFSETQ. This CDR3 has 15 residues. With a J-beta primer mix and a sample-barcoded 5' primer, a second PCR ran 7 to 11 cycles. Every cDNA molecule bore a tag from a template-switch adaptor containing 12 random nucleotides. A single record per CDR3 protein comes from TCRdb applying MiXCR to the 5' RACE reads. Among some 930,000 distinct CDR3 sequences listed, under 35% were seen once. The sample was also linked to a second study, of T cells of mothers and their children. As that report states: The authors detected no persistent microchimeric T cell clones.

Material: blood. The sequence was collected from a woman in her thirties or forties in good health. The chain has TRBV5-1 and TRBJ1-3, with D possibly TRBD1 on 5 matching bases. CDR3 amino acids: CASSLDRSAGNTIYF. The CDR3 nucleotides read TGCGCCAGCAGCTTGGACAGGTCGGCTGGAAACACCATATATTTT.